Listed below are T cell receptor beta chains from one sample, sequenced in a study of blood T cell repertoires in COVID-19. The table came from immunoSEQ multiplex PCR; TCRdb's copy has only in-frame clones and leaves some out. The sample has roughly 500,000 clones, about 88% seen once; the top ten hold approximately 0.9%. Sequenced: peripheral blood. Receptors were obtained from a man aged 18-30 years with COVID-19, enrolled during active disease. Each CDR3 is given with its conserved first and last residue. The order of the fields is V gene, clone size, D gene, J gene, CDR3 protein, CDR3 DNA. A D gene is named only where the DNA matches it firmly. The size of a clone is reported for some rows only, either as once, few or many, or as a class for expanded clones.

TRBV2,NA,TRBD1,TRBJ2-5,CASSVDRGREETQYF,TGTGCCAGCAGTGTAGACAGGGGGCGTGAAGAGACCCAGTACTTC
TRBV4-2,NA,NA,TRBJ1-2,CASSQYDRGYTF,TGTGCCAGCAGCCAGTACGACAGGGGCTACACCTTC
TRBV3-1/TRBV3-2,NA,NA,TRBJ1-1,CASSHQDPRGAFF,TGTGCCAGCAGCCATCAGGACCCCAGGGGAGCTTTCTTT
TRBV3-1/TRBV3-2,NA,TRBD1,TRBJ1-1,CASSQPQGANTEAFF,TGTGCCAGCAGCCAACCACAGGGGGCGAACACTGAAGCTTTCTTT
TRBV5-4,once,TRBD1,TRBJ2-1,CASSYPTGGQFF,TGTGCCAGCAGCTACCCGACAGGGGGGCAGTTCTTC
TRBV6-1,NA,TRBD2,TRBJ2-7,CASSGYKGLAGSEQYF,TGTGCCAGCAGTGGATATAAGGGACTAGCGGGAAGCGAGCAGTACTTC
TRBV5-1,NA,TRBD2,TRBJ2-7,CASSLLAGGSAYEQYF,TGCGCCAGCAGCTTACTAGCGGGAGGCTCAGCGTACGAGCAGTACTTC
TRBV19,NA,NA,TRBJ1-6,CASSRQIDSPLHF,TGTGCCAGTAGTAGACAGATTGATTCACCCCTCCACTTT
TRBV15,NA,TRBD1,TRBJ1-4,CATSRETGTNEKLFF,TGTGCCACCAGCAGAGAGACAGGGACTAATGAAAAACTGTTTTTT
TRBV27,NA,TRBD1,TRBJ1-4,CASSPQGAYDEKLFF,TGTGCCAGCAGTCCGCAGGGGGCTTACGATGAAAAACTGTTTTTT
TRBV25-1,NA,TRBD1,TRBJ1-5,CASSGQAYSNQPQHF,TGTGCCAGCAGCGGACAGGCCTATAGCAATCAGCCCCAGCATTTT
TRBV5-1,NA,NA,TRBJ1-2,CASSLDSGNGYTF,TGCGCCAGCAGCTTGGATTCAGGGAATGGCTACACCTTC
TRBV5-1,NA,TRBD2,TRBJ2-1,CASSLEAGGTYNEQFF,TGCGCCAGCAGCTTGGAGGCGGGGGGGACCTACAATGAGCAGTTCTTC
TRBV5-1,NA,TRBD2,TRBJ2-5,CASSVGTSGLGTQYF,TGCGCCAGCAGCGTCGGGACTAGCGGCCTCGGGACCCAGTACTTC
TRBV6-6,NA,NA,TRBJ1-1,CATKGDTEAFF,TGTGCCACCAAGGGAGACACTGAAGCTTTCTTT
TRBV5-1,NA,TRBD1,TRBJ1-1,CASSFTGDTEAFF,TGCGCCAGCAGCTTCACAGGGGACACTGAAGCTTTCTTT
TRBV5-5,NA,NA,TRBJ1-2,CASSPLPPSDYGYTF,TGTGCCAGCAGCCCCCTCCCCCCGAGCGACTATGGCTACACCTTC
TRBV2,NA,NA,TRBJ2-1,CASSVTGEQFF,TGTGCCAGCAGTGTGACAGGCGAGCAGTTCTTC
TRBV25-1,NA,TRBD1,TRBJ1-3,CASRTGSPNTIYF,TGTGCCAGCAGGACAGGGTCCCCGAACACCATATATTTT
TRBV15,NA,TRBD1,TRBJ1-5,CATSGGTGWQPQHF,TGTGCCACCAGCGGCGGGACAGGGTGGCAGCCCCAGCATTTT
TRBV2,NA,NA,TRBJ1-5,CASSDVAEPLNQPQHF,TGTGCCAGCAGTGATGTGGCGGAACCTCTCAATCAGCCCCAGCATTTT
TRBV5-6,NA,TRBD1,TRBJ2-3,CASSLAKQGVRQTDTQYF,TGTGCCAGCAGCTTGGCCAAACAGGGGGTAAGGCAGACAGATACGCAGTATTTT
TRBV4-1,NA,TRBD2,TRBJ2-7,CASSHDPSGVYEQYF,TGCGCCAGCAGCCACGACCCTAGCGGGGTTTACGAGCAGTACTTC
TRBV6-5,NA,TRBD2,TRBJ2-7,CASSYRGEGSYEQYF,TGTGCCAGCAGTTACCGGGGGGAGGGCTCCTACGAGCAGTACTTC
TRBV6-4,NA,TRBD2,TRBJ2-3,CASSDEGGVTDTQYF,TGTGCCAGCAGTGACGAGGGAGGGGTGACAGATACGCAGTATTTT
TRBV5-1,NA,NA,TRBJ2-5,CASSLGRQETQYF,TGCGCCAGCAGCTTGGGCAGGCAAGAGACCCAGTACTTC
TRBV24-1,NA,NA,TRBJ1-5,CATSDLEGNQPQHF,TGTGCCACCAGTGACTTGGAGGGCAATCAGCCCCAGCATTTT
TRBV27,NA,NA,TRBJ2-5,CASRLWGLGETQYF,TGTGCCAGCAGGCTCTGGGGGCTCGGAGAGACCCAGTACTTC
TRBV7-9,NA,NA,TRBJ1-5,CASSTTGQPQHF,TGTGCCAGCAGCACAACAGGGCAGCCCCAGCATTTT
TRBV27,few,NA,TRBJ2-7,CASSLLGGESFYEQYF,TGTGCCAGCAGTCTCCTGGGCGGGGAGTCTTTCTACGAGCAGTACTTC
TRBV7-9,NA,NA,TRBJ1-3,CASSLGPGSGNTIYF,TGTGCCAGCAGCTTAGGCCCGGGCTCTGGAAACACCATATATTTT
TRBV2,NA,TRBD2,TRBJ2-1,CASSEMTSGGSRQFF,TGTGCCAGCAGTGAAATGACTAGCGGGGGGAGTAGGCAGTTCTTC
TRBV14,NA,NA,TRBJ1-5,CASSQGRQRNQPQHF,TGTGCCAGCAGCCAAGGTAGACAGCGCAATCAGCCCCAGCATTTT
TRBV3-1/TRBV3-2,NA,TRBD2,TRBJ2-7,CASSQDPRGSGSVSKYEQYF,TGTGCCAGCAGCCAAGATCCCCGAGGTAGCGGGAGCGTGAGTAAGTACGAGCAGTACTTC
TRBV6-4,NA,NA,TRBJ2-5,CASSQGRGETQYF,TGTGCCAGCAGCCAGGGGAGGGGAGAGACCCAGTACTTC
TRBV7-9,NA,NA,TRBJ2-1,CASSLVRGAAYNEQFF,TGTGCCAGCAGCTTAGTTCGGGGGGCTGCCTACAATGAGCAGTTCTTC
TRBV6-5,NA,NA,TRBJ2-1,CASSSIALSYNEQFF,TGTGCCAGCAGTTCGATAGCGCTATCCTACAATGAGCAGTTCTTC
TRBV6-1,NA,TRBD1,TRBJ2-7,CASSDLRDRGTYEQYF,TGTGCCAGCAGTGATTTAAGGGACAGGGGGACCTACGAGCAGTACTTC
TRBV28,NA,NA,TRBJ1-5,CASSLPGSNQPQHF,TGTGCCAGCAGTTTACCGGGGAGCAATCAGCCCCAGCATTTT
TRBV11-2,NA,NA,TRBJ2-2,CASSLVRLANTGELFF,TGTGCCAGCAGCTTAGTAAGGCTAGCGAACACCGGGGAGCTGTTTTTT
TRBV30,NA,TRBD2,TRBJ2-3,CAWSSPLAGVRDTQYF,TGTGCCTGGAGCTCTCCACTAGCGGGAGTTAGGGATACGCAGTATTTT
TRBV24-1,once,NA,TRBJ2-3,CATSDLLGADTQYF,TGTGCCACCAGTGATTTGTTAGGGGCAGATACGCAGTATTTT
TRBV29-1,NA,TRBD2,TRBJ2-3,CSLRGVGLASTDTQYF,TGCAGCCTCCGAGGAGTCGGACTAGCTAGCACAGATACGCAGTATTTT
TRBV11-3,NA,NA,TRBJ1-3,CASSEEGGVGHSGNTIYF,TGTGCCAGCAGCGAAGAGGGCGGCGTAGGTCACTCTGGAAACACCATATATTTT
TRBV11-3,NA,NA,TRBJ1-4,CASSSGPRLATNEKLFF,TGTGCCAGCAGCTCAGGGCCGAGGCTTGCAACTAATGAAAAACTGTTTTTT
TRBV10-2,few,NA,TRBJ2-2,CASRPAGGNTGELFF,TGCGCCAGCAGGCCAGCGGGCGGAAACACCGGGGAGCTGTTTTTT
TRBV15,NA,NA,TRBJ1-3,CATSRPQDTIYF,TGTGCCACCAGCAGGCCCCAGGACACCATATATTTT
TRBV19,NA,NA,TRBJ2-2,CAIGRVEVPGELFF,TGTGCCATCGGCCGTGTCGAGGTACCGGGGGAGCTGTTTTTT
TRBV4-1,NA,TRBD2,TRBJ2-3,CASSRTSGDTQYF,TGCGCCAGCAGCCGGACTAGTGGCGATACGCAGTATTTT
TRBV5-4,NA,TRBD2,TRBJ2-3,CASGSGGAADTQYF,TGTGCCAGCGGGTCCGGGGGGGCCGCAGATACGCAGTATTTT
TRBV5-4,NA,NA,TRBJ2-7,CASSSSLGGRAYEQYF,TGTGCCAGCAGCTCCTCTTTGGGCGGGCGGGCCTACGAGCAGTACTTC